Below, 14 T cell receptor beta chains from the same sample are listed, as sequenced in a study of blood T cell repertoires in COVID-19 (TCRdb year 2020). Library preparation employed the immunoSEQ multiplex PCR assay. TCRdb limited this immuneACCESS table to in-frame rearrangements with V and J called. A share of clones is missing; checked studies link under half to unresolved V genes, and the rest is unexplained. Counted in this sample were 9,100 or so clones; 70% to 90% of them appeared once. The ten largest clones add up to around 7.2% of the sample. Sequencing used peripheral blood. These receptors originate from a human donor with active COVID-19. The donor label of this sample is uncertain.

This chain uses TRBV29-1 with TRBJ2-2, with D perhaps matching TRBD1 (6 bases). From germline, CDR1 is SQVTM and CDR2 ANQGSEA. V was clipped by 7 bases and J by 6 bases, with 15 bases between them. The length of the CDR3 is 13 residues. CDR3 loop: CSAGTGQAGELFF. CDR3 bases: TGCAGCGCTGGCACAGGGCAAGCCGGGGAGCTGTTTTTT.

This chain connects TRBV4-3 to TRBJ2-1; possible D gene TRBD1, 5 bases. Trimming left V 0 bases short and J 12 bases short, with 15 bases between. The germline CDR1 and CDR2 sequences are LGHNA and YSLEER. The CDR3 is 14 residues long. The DNA for the CDR3 is TGCGCCAGCAGCCAAGATCCAGGGCTAAGGCGGCAGTTCTTC. Amino acids: CASSQDPGLRRQFF.

J is TRBJ1-5 and V is TRBV29-1, with D possibly TRBD1 on 6 matching bases. This CDR3 is built from 13 residues. Trimming shortened V by 5 bases and J by 4 bases, and 12 bases separated the two germline ends. Germline lookup yields CDR1 SQVTM and CDR2 ANQGSEA. For the CDR3, the DNA is TGCAGCGTTTCCAGGGGCGTTAATCAGCCCCAGCATTTT. This translates into CSVSRGVNQPQHF.

This chain uses TRBV5-6 with TRBJ1-2, with unresolved D. V dropped 4 bases and J dropped 5 bases, with 18 bases sitting between them. The germline gives CDR1 SGHDT, CDR2 YYEEEE. The CDR3 is made up of 15 amino acids. CDR3 sequence: CASSPLGHLQYGYTF. The CDR3 DNA reads as TGTGCCAGCAGCCCCCTGGGCCACCTCCAGTATGGCTACACCTTC.

The chain is built from TRBV7-8 and TRBJ1-3, with D possibly being TRBD1 (5 bases). This CDR3 spans 15 amino acids. Trimming shortened V by 5 bases and J by 0 bases, and 11 bases separated the two germline ends. Germline V lookup: CDR1 SGHVS, CDR2 FQNEAQ. CDR3 sequence (DNA): TGTGCCAGCAGCCCTCGGGACTTCTCTGGAAACACCATATATTTT. Translating it yields CASSPRDFSGNTIYF.

The chain links TRBV5-1 to TRBJ2-1; 9 bases map to TRBD2. CDR1 is SGHRS and CDR2 is YFSETQ in the germline V gene. The V segment lost 1 base and the J segment 5 bases; nucleotides outside the gene matches: 13. The CDR3 has 18 residues. This chain's CDR3 is CASSLSSGIKVKNNEQFF. The CDR3 region has the DNA TGCGCCAGCAGCTTGTCTAGCGGGATAAAGGTAAAGAACAATGAGCAGTTCTTC.

Concerning this clone itself: The junction departs from germline at one end; a sequencing error may be responsible. The gene calls are TRBV7-7 and TRBJ2-2; 8 bases align to TRBD1. Germline CDR1 and CDR2: SSHAT and FNYEAQ (reference sequence). There are 14 residues in the CDR3. The chain's CDR3 is CASSLDRGGGELFF. CDR3 DNA sequence: TGTGCTAGCAGCTTAGACAGGGGAGGCGGGGAGCTGTTTTTT.

The rearrangement joins TRBV14 to TRBJ2-3; weak D call: TRBD1 (5 bases). The CDR3 is 14 amino acids. Trimming removed 4 bases at V and 6 bases at J, with 14 bases between. CDR1 and CDR2 from the germline V gene are SGHDN and FVKESK. In DNA form, the CDR3 reads TGTGCCAGCAGCCCCCTGGGGCAGGGCGATACGCAGTATTTT. It codes for CASSPLGQGDTQYF. Filled out from reference TRBV14 and TRBJ2-3, the complete variable domain reads EAGVTQFPSHSVIEKGQTVTLRCDPISGHDNLYWYRRVMGKEIKFLLHFVKESKQDESGMPNNRFLAERTGGTYSTLKVQPAELEDSGVYFCASSPLGQGDTQYFGPGTRLTVL.

The V gene is TRBV7-9, the J gene TRBJ1-2; 9 nucleotides align to TRBD1. Germline-derived CDR1 and CDR2 are SEHNR and FQNEAQ (reference sequence). There are 14 residues in the CDR3. V lost 2 bases to trimming and J lost 4 bases; unmatched junction nucleotides: 2. The CDR3 region has the DNA TGTGCCAGCAGCTTACCGGGACAGGGCTATGGCTACACCTTC. Translation: CASSLPGQGYGYTF.

The chain recombines TRBV4-1 with TRBJ2-4; 8 nucleotides agree with TRBD2. This CDR3 has 17 residues. Germline lookup yields CDR1 MGHRA and CDR2 YSYEKL. Losses at the gene ends were 1 base for V and 6 bases for J; bases not matched to a gene: 11. The CDR3 is CASSQGRRGGPGNIQYF. The DNA for the CDR3 is TGCGCCAGCAGCCAAGGACGGCGCGGGGGGCCGGGAAACATTCAGTACTTC.

The chain is built from TRBV7-3 and TRBJ2-1, with 7 bases aligning to TRBD2. V was clipped by 3 bases and J by 0 bases; unmatched bases: 5. The CDR3 consists of 16 residues. Germline V CDR1 and CDR2: SGHTA, FQGTGA. The CDR3, as DNA: TGTGCCAGCAGCTTTAGCGGGCTCAGCTCCTACAATGAGCAGTTCTTC. Translating it yields CASSFSGLSSYNEQFF.

The rearrangement uses TRBV28 and TRBJ1-1; maybe TRBD1 (6 bases). V was cut by 10 bases and J by 4 bases, with 19 bases left in between. Germline CDR1 is MDHEN and CDR2 is SYDVKM. This CDR3 contains 14 residues. CDR3 sequence (DNA): TGTGCCAACCTTCCGGGGGGCGCGGGCACTGAAGCTTTCTTT. It specifies CANLPGGAGTEAFF.

This sequence joins TRBV18 and TRBJ2-7; TRBD1 aligns across 7 bases. V lost 3 bases and J lost 3; bases outside the gene matches: 2. The germline CDR1 and CDR2 sequences are KGHSH and LQKENI. The CDR3 runs to 13 residues. CDR3 loop: CASSPTGLYEQYV. CDR3 sequence (DNA): TGTGCCAGCTCACCGACAGGGCTCTACGAGCAGTACGTC.

The chain combines TRBV5-1 with TRBJ2-3; 9 bases align to TRBD1. Germline CDR1 is SGHRS and CDR2 is YFSETQ. The CDR3 is 16 residues long. Trimming took 0 bases from V and 3 from J; bases not matched to a gene: 5. The CDR3 sequence is CASSLAGTGWTDTQYF. The CDR3 bases are TGCGCCAGCAGCTTGGCCGGGACAGGGTGGACAGATACGCAGTATTTT. Looking up the rest from reference TRBV5-1 and TRBJ2-3 gives the full variable domain: KAGVTQTPRYLIKTRGQQVTLSCSPISGHRSVSWYQQTPGQGLQFLFEYFSETQRNKGNFPGRFSGRQFSNSRSEMNVSTLELGDSALYLCASSLAGTGWTDTQYFGPGTRLTVL.